This T cell receptor (beta chain) was identified during a study of tumor and adjacent non-tumor tissue in lung cancer. The template was RNA from unsorted bulk tissue. As to this clonotype: Its cognate antigen is unknown. The junction departs from the called germline gene at one end, perhaps through a read error.

Overall study findings and caveats: Compared with tumor, normal lung showed significantly lower TCR diversity. Normal lung showed higher cumulative top 100 clone frequency than tumor. Higher tumor TCR diversity was associated with shorter survival.

A modified ARM-PCR protocol with three rounds of nested PCR amplified TCRbeta. Using its own MiXCR run on the multiplex PCR reads, TCRdb lists one record per CDR3 protein. The sample yields about 110,000 distinct CDR3 sequences, 84% seen once. The CDR3 extends over 14 amino acids. The germline gives CDR1 WNHNN, CDR2 SYGVQD (reference sequence). This clonotype was obtained from a man between 65 and 80 years old with non-small cell lung cancer. The chain carries TRBV10-1 and TRBJ1-2; D unclear. The specimen sequenced was lung tumor tissue. The CDR3 region has the DNA TGCGCCAGCAGTGAGTCGACGCCAACCCTATGGCTACACTTC. Translating it yields CASSESTPTLWLHF.